Listed below are T cell receptor beta chains from one sample, sequenced in a study of cytomegalovirus exposure and HLA in healthy donors. Assay used: immunoSEQ multiplex PCR; TCRdb lists only in-frame clones, some missing. The data contain roughly 27,000 clones, 62% of them seen just once; the ten biggest clones take up 42%. The sequenced material came from PBMCs. All receptors come from a male donor in good health and CMV-seropositive. Each CDR3 is given with its conserved first and last residue. The D gene is left open where the match is weak. The size field is filled for only some rows; it gives once, few, many or a size class.

CDR3nt | CDR3aa | v_gene | abundance | j_gene | d_gene
TGTGCCAGCAGCCGACTCAGGGGAGAGGGGGAGCTGTTTTTT | CASSRLRGEGELFF | TRBV14 | . | TRBJ2-2 | .
TGCGCCAGCAGCGTGACAGGGAAGGGGCTTGGTAACACTGAAGCTTTCTTT | CASSVTGKGLGNTEAFF | TRBV5-1 | . | TRBJ1-1 | TRBD1
TGTGCCAGCAGCTCGGGACTCCGGGGGGGTGACGAGCAGTACTTC | CASSSGLRGGDEQYF | TRBV5-4 | . | TRBJ2-7 | TRBD2
TGTGCCAGCTCACCCCAAGCGGGGGCTAGCCAAGAGACCCAGTACTTC | CASSPQAGASQETQYF | TRBV18 | . | TRBJ2-5 | TRBD2
TGTGCCAGCAGCTCGAAGTCAGGGGATGGCTACACCTTC | CASSSKSGDGYTF | TRBV5-6 | . | TRBJ1-2 | .
TGTGCCAGCAGCGCCGGGGTAAGGGTGAGCCAAGAGACCCAGTACTTC | CASSAGVRVSQETQYF | TRBV4-2 | . | TRBJ2-5 | .
TGTGCCAGCAGCCCGGGACAGGGGAGGAACACTGAAGCTTTCTTT | CASSPGQGRNTEAFF | TRBV9 | few | TRBJ1-1 | TRBD1
TGCGCCAGCAGCTTGAACGCAGGCCCCAGGGCCGGGGAGCTGTTTTTT | CASSLNAGPRAGELFF | TRBV5-1 | . | TRBJ2-2 | .
TGTGCCAGCAGCGCGAGACAGGGGGGCTATGGCTACACCTTC | CASSARQGGYGYTF | TRBV9 | . | TRBJ1-2 | TRBD1
TGTGCCAGCAGCTTAGCACAGGGCCCCTCCTACGAGCAGTACTTC | CASSLAQGPSYEQYF | TRBV7-8 | . | TRBJ2-7 | .
TGTGCCAGCAGTCCTCCAGGGAAGGGAGGTCAGCCCCAGCATTTT | CASSPPGKGGQPQHF | TRBV28 | . | TRBJ1-5 | .
TGTGCCAGCAGCGGATCCGACACCCAAAAACTGTTTTTT | CASSGSDTQKLFF | TRBV11-3 | . | TRBJ1-4 | .
TGTGCCAGTAGGACTAGCGAGAGCACAGATACGCAGTATTTT | CASRTSESTDTQYF | TRBV19 | . | TRBJ2-3 | TRBD2
TGTGCCAGCTATCCCCGTACAGGGACCTACACCTTC | CASYPRTGTYTF | TRBV6-5 | . | TRBJ1-2 | .
TGTGCCAGCAGCATTCGGACAGGGCTACATAGCAATCAGCCCCAGCATTTT | CASSIRTGLHSNQPQHF | TRBV5-6 | . | TRBJ1-5 | TRBD1
TGTGCCACCAGCAGAGGAGACAGGGGTCCGCAAGAGACCCAGTACTTC | CATSRGDRGPQETQYF | TRBV15 | . | TRBJ2-5 | TRBD1
TGTGCCAGCAGCAGCGGACAGGTGAATAATTCACCCCTCCACTTT | CASSSGQVNNSPLHF | TRBV5-5 | few | TRBJ1-6 | TRBD1
TGTGCCAGCAGCTTAGACAGGGTAGCGGGTGAGCAGTACTTC | CASSLDRVAGEQYF | TRBV11-3 | few | TRBJ2-7 | TRBD2
TGTGCCAGTAGTATGACTAGCGGTCGGCGGGCAGATACGCAGTATTTT | CASSMTSGRRADTQYF | TRBV19 | . | TRBJ2-3 | TRBD2
TGTGCCAGTAGAAGAGGTCTTAATGAAAAACTGTTTTTT | CASRRGLNEKLFF | TRBV19 | once | TRBJ1-4 | .
TGTGCCAGCAGCTTTAGAACAGGGCCCGGCGGCTATGGCTACACCTTC | CASSFRTGPGGYGYTF | TRBV5-4 | . | TRBJ1-2 | .
TGTGCCAGCAGTACTCGGGACAGGGGGCCGTTAAGACTGTTTTTT | CASSTRDRGPLRLFF | TRBV2 | . | TRBJ1-4 | TRBD1
TGTGCCTGGAGCCCCGGGACCTACGAGCAGTACTTC | CAWSPGTYEQYF | TRBV30 | once | TRBJ2-7 | .
TGTGCCTGGAGACAGGGGAACACTGAAGCTTTCTTT | CAWRQGNTEAFF | TRBV30 | . | TRBJ1-1 | .
TGCGCCAGCAGCTCGCTATCCGGGACAGACGGGGATACGCAGTATTTT | CASSSLSGTDGDTQYF | TRBV5-1 | . | TRBJ2-3 | TRBD1
TGTGCCAGCAGCTTCCTCGGTGGCCGGGGTTACGAGCAGTACTTC | CASSFLGGRGYEQYF | TRBV5-6 | . | TRBJ2-7 | .
TGTGCCAGCAGTCCGAACCTAAGGGGTCAGCCCCAGCATTTT | CASSPNLRGQPQHF | TRBV28 | . | TRBJ1-5 | .
TGCGCCAGCAGCTTGACCCGACAGCTAAACTATGGCTACACCTTC | CASSLTRQLNYGYTF | TRBV5-1 | . | TRBJ1-2 | .
TGTGCCAGCAGCTTATATGGAGGAACCGGGGAGCTGTTTTTT | CASSLYGGTGELFF | TRBV7-2 | few | TRBJ2-2 | .
TGTGCCAGCAGCGTAGCGAGGCTTCCCTACGAGCAGTACTTC | CASSVARLPYEQYF | TRBV9 | . | TRBJ2-7 | .
TGTGCCAGCAGTTATCACGGAGGCACAGATACGCAGTATTTT | CASSYHGGTDTQYF | TRBV6-6 | once | TRBJ2-3 | .
TGTGCCAGCGGCGCGACAGGGACAGAGGTCATACGCAATCAGCCCCAGCATTTT | CASGATGTEVIRNQPQHF | TRBV2 | many | TRBJ1-5 | TRBD1
TGTGCCAGCAGCTCGGACAGGACTAACTATGGCTACACCTTC | CASSSDRTNYGYTF | TRBV7-9 | once | TRBJ1-2 | TRBD1
TGTGCCAGCAGTGAGAGGGTGGGACAGGGGGCCCAAGAGACCCAGTACTTC | CASSERVGQGAQETQYF | TRBV6-1 | . | TRBJ2-5 | TRBD1
TGTGCCACCAGCAGAGTCCGGGGCACTGAAGCTTTCTTT | CATSRVRGTEAFF | TRBV15 | once | TRBJ1-1 | .
TGTGCCAGCAGCCGCGGGGACAGGGGCTACGAGCAGTACTTC | CASSRGDRGYEQYF | TRBV7-6 | . | TRBJ2-7 | TRBD1
TGTGCCAGCTCACCAACCGGAATAACCGTAGGGGGCCATGAAAAACTGTTTTTT | CASSPTGITVGGHEKLFF | TRBV18 | . | TRBJ1-4 | TRBD1
TGCGCCAGCAGCTTGCTGGAGGGGAGGGTTGGGAGTCCGCCCAATCAGCCCCAGCATTTT | CASSLLEGRVGSPPNQPQHF | TRBV5-1 | many | TRBJ1-5 | .
TGTGCCAGCAGCTTACAGGGGGGAATCCAAGAGACCCAGTACTTC | CASSLQGGIQETQYF | TRBV7-3 | . | TRBJ2-5 | .
TGTGCCAGCAGCGCCCTACCTCCGGGACAGGGGAACACCGGGGAGCTGTTTTTT | CASSALPPGQGNTGELFF | TRBV9 | few | TRBJ2-2 | TRBD1
TGCGCCAGCAGCTTCCCCGGGACAGGGGGCAGTGGCTACACCTTC | CASSFPGTGGSGYTF | TRBV5-1 | . | TRBJ1-2 | TRBD1
TGTGCCAGCACCAGACAGGGAGGAACTGAAGCTTTCTTT | CASTRQGGTEAFF | TRBV6-1 | . | TRBJ1-1 | TRBD1
TGTGCCACCAGCAGAGATTGGGTTAGCGGCTACACCTTC | CATSRDWVSGYTF | TRBV15 | . | TRBJ1-2 | .
TGTGCCAGCAGCTTGATTGAGGGCCTGGACACTGAAGCTTTCTTT | CASSLIEGLDTEAFF | TRBV7-9 | . | TRBJ1-1 | .
TGTGCCAGCAGTTACTCGTCGGGGTTTGCTAATGAAAAACTGTTTTTT | CASSYSSGFANEKLFF | TRBV6-5 | . | TRBJ1-4 | .
TGTGCCAGCAGTCGGAAGCGGGAGACCTACAATGAGCAGTTCTTC | CASSRKRETYNEQFF | TRBV27 | medium-sized | TRBJ2-1 | TRBD2
TGTGCCAGCAGCCCCCCTACGGGAGGGCCCGGCACCGGGGAGCTGTTTTTT | CASSPPTGGPGTGELFF | TRBV5-6 | . | TRBJ2-2 | TRBD2
TGCAGCGCCAAAAAGGTCAGGGCCGACGAAAAACTGTTTTTT | CSAKKVRADEKLFF | TRBV29-1 | . | TRBJ1-4 | .
TGTGCCAGCAGCTTAGATCTAAAAACTCGTCTAGCCAAAAACATTCAGTACTTC | CASSLDLKTRLAKNIQYF | TRBV11-2 | once | TRBJ2-4 | .
TGCGCCAGCAGCTTCGACCCAATGGGCGCTGAAGCTTTCTTT | CASSFDPMGAEAFF | TRBV5-1 | . | TRBJ1-1 | .
TGTGCCAGCAGGTTACCGTCCGAGGGTGAGCAGTTCTTC | CASRLPSEGEQFF | TRBV7-2 | . | TRBJ2-1 | .
TGCGCCAGCAGCCCGACAGGGGGCTACTCCTACGAGCAGTACTTC | CASSPTGGYSYEQYF | TRBV4-1 | many | TRBJ2-7 | TRBD1
TGTGCCAGCAGGGGGGACAGGGCAAGCAATCAGCCCCAGCATTTT | CASRGDRASNQPQHF | TRBV6-1 | . | TRBJ1-5 | TRBD1
TGTGCCAGCAGGGCATCCGTACCACCCCTCCACTTT | CASRASVPPLHF | TRBV2 | . | TRBJ1-6 | .
TGTGCCAGCAGCGTGACAGGGAGAGGTCAGCCCCAGCATTTT | CASSVTGRGQPQHF | TRBV9 | . | TRBJ1-5 | TRBD1
TGTGCCAGCAGTTACTCCCACGGGACAGGGGAAAAACTGTTTTTT | CASSYSHGTGEKLFF | TRBV6-5 | . | TRBJ1-4 | TRBD1
TGTGCCAGCAGTGAAGACCGGAGGGCCTACAATGAGCAGTTCTTC | CASSEDRRAYNEQFF | TRBV6-1 | . | TRBJ2-1 | .
TGTGCCAGCAAAAGGACTAGCGACTCTGGGGCCAACGTCCTGACTTTC | CASKRTSDSGANVLTF | TRBV2 | . | TRBJ2-6 | TRBD2